This entry is about one T cell receptor beta chain. Its antigen is unknown. The data were obtained in a study of radiotherapy plus CTLA-4 blockade in lung cancer. J lost 9 bases, V lost 6 bases, and 4 bases had no gene match. Germline assignment: CDR1 SGHTA and CDR2 FQGNSA. CDR3 size: 12 residues. Chemo-refractory metastatic non-small-cell lung cancer patients underwent focal radiation alongside CTLA-4 blockade with ipilimumab. Overall study findings and caveats: In blood, after radiotherapy plus ipilimumab, tumor-derived TCR clones expanded.

Libraries were prepared by immunoSEQ multiplex PCR; TCRdb keeps only in-frame clonotypes and omits some of them. This table has approximately 89,000 clones, 78% appearing once. The chain is built from TRBV7-2 and TRBJ2-1; 8 nucleotides align to TRBD1. The TCR originated in a human donor with non-small cell lung cancer who had a partial response to radiotherapy plus ipilimumab. Some clones in this sample may be carry-over from other donors' samples. Material: peripheral blood, obtained from a patient treated with radiotherapy plus ipilimumab. CDR3 sequence reads: CASSGDRREQFF. The CDR3 nucleotides are TGTGCCAGCAGTGGGGACAGGCGTGAGCAGTTCTTC. Supplemented by reference TRBV7-2 and TRBJ2-1, the full variable domain reads GAGVSQSPSNKVTEKGKDVELRCDPISGHTALYWYRQSLGQGLEFLIYFQGNSAPDKSGLPSDRFSAERTGGSVSTLTIQRTQQEDSAVYLCASSGDRREQFFGPGTRLTVL.